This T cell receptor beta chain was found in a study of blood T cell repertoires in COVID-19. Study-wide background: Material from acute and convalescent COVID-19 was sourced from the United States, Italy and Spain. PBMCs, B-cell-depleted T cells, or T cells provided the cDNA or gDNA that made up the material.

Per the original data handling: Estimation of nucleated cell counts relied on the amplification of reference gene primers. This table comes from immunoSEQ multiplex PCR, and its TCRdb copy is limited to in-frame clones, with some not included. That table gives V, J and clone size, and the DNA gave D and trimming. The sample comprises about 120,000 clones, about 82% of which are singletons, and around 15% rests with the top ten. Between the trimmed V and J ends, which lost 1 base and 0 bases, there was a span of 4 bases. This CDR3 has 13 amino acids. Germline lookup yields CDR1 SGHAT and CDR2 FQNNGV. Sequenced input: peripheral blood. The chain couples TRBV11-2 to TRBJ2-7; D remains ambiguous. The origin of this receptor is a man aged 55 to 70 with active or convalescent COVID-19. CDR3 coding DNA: TGTGCCAGCAGCTTAGGCGGCTCCTACGAGCAGTACTTC. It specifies CASSLGGSYEQYF.